This T cell receptor (beta chain) was sequenced in a study of a mutant IDH1 vaccine in newly diagnosed glioma. On the study more broadly: The initiation of vaccination occurred 4-6 weeks after radiotherapy alone, or with temozolomide cycles.

About this clone itself: Its specificity is not known.

This CDR3 region has 16 residues. Per germline, CDR1 LGHNT and CDR2 FRNRAP. The trim removed 1 base at V and 5 bases at J, leaving 8 bases unmatched. Profiled with immunoSEQ multiplex PCR; TCRdb holds only in-frame clones, not every one. The table includes some 80,000 clones, approximately 89% detected once. The time point is: week 23, last vaccination. The investigators gave 300 ug of mutant IDH1 20-mer peptide in each vaccine dose, together with topical imiquimod. The rearrangement joins TRBV12-5 to TRBJ2-3, with 8 bases lining up with TRBD1. Sequenced material: PBMCs, taken from a glioma patient whose treatment included an IDH1 peptide vaccine. This receptor was taken from a woman in her 50s with glioma. The CDR3 is CASGLGQGAPEDTQYF. As DNA, the CDR3 is TGTGCTAGTGGTTTGGGCCAGGGGGCCCCCGAAGATACGCAGTATTTT.